A single sample gave rise to the 32 T cell receptor beta chains below, sequenced in a study of blood T cell repertoires in COVID-19. Clones were read by immunoSEQ multiplex PCR, and TCRdb kept only the in-frame ones, dropping some. The sample contains about 170,000 clones, approximately 84% of which appear only once. The specimen sequenced was peripheral blood. The receptors stem from a man aged 70-80 years with active or convalescent COVID-19.

The chain is built from TRBV9 and TRBJ2-2; 9 bases line up with TRBD2. The CDR3 consists of 16 residues. Germline CDR1 and CDR2: SGDLS and YYNGEE. V was clipped by 0 bases and J by 6 bases; unmatched bases: 6. CDR3 in amino acids: CASSVGGAGGAGELFF. The CDR3, as DNA: TGTGCCAGCAGCGTAGGAGGCGCGGGAGGGGCCGGGGAGCTGTTTTTT.

The rearrangement joins TRBV28 to TRBJ1-4, with 7 nucleotides matching TRBD1. This CDR3 is built from 14 residues. With V trimmed by 3 bases and J by 8 bases, 6 bases remained unmatched. Germline-derived CDR1 and CDR2 are MDHEN and SYDVKM. CDR3 loop: CASSFVGGREKLFF. The CDR3 region has the DNA TGTGCCAGCAGTTTTGTAGGGGGCAGGGAAAAACTGTTTTTT.

In this sample, this clone turned up once. The genes are TRBV9 and TRBJ2-1; TRBD2 matches 7 bases. The CDR3 length is 17 residues. J lost 1 base, V lost 4 bases, and 11 bases had no gene match. Germline CDR1 is SGDLS and CDR2 is YYNGEE. The CDR3 coding sequence is TGTGCCAGCAGCTCCCCAACGGGGGGACCGTCCTACAATGAGCAGTTCTTC. This sequence encodes CASSSPTGGPSYNEQFF. Looking up the rest from reference TRBV9 and TRBJ2-1 gives the full variable domain: DSGVTQTPKHLITATGQRVTLRCSPRSGDLSVYWYQQSLDQGLQFLIQYYNGEERAKGNILERFSAQQFPDLHSELNLSSLELGDSALYFCASSSPTGGPSYNEQFFGPGTRLTVL.

The chain joins TRBV10-1 to TRBJ1-1; 7 bases align to TRBD1. V dropped 5 bases and J dropped 11; count of bases not matched to a gene: 8. Germline loops: CDR1 WNHNN, CDR2 SYGVQD (reference sequence). This CDR3 is 12 amino acids long. The DNA for the CDR3 is TGCGCCAGCAGTACCCTTGGGGGACAGGCTTTCTTT. It encodes CASSTLGGQAFF.

The J gene is TRBJ2-1, the V gene TRBV7-2, with 10 nucleotides matching TRBD1. Germline V gene sequence: CDR1 SGHTA, CDR2 FQGNSA. This CDR3 is built from 17 residues. V dropped 3 bases and J dropped 4; count of bases not matched to a gene: 9. Here the CDR3 DNA reads TGTGCCAGCAGCTTCACCTCGACAGGGGGCAAATACAATGAGCAGTTCTTC. The encoded protein is CASSFTSTGGKYNEQFF.

The rearrangement uses TRBV2 and TRBJ1-2; D gene uncertain. There are 14 residues in the CDR3. CDR1 is SNHLY, CDR2 FYNNEI, per germline. The germline V and J ends were trimmed by 1 base and 4 bases, with 10 bases remaining between them. The CDR3 protein is CASSEETVRYGYTF. The CDR3 DNA is TGTGCCAGCAGTGAAGAAACGGTCCGCTATGGCTACACCTTC.

The chain recombines TRBV19 with TRBJ1-2; tentative D call: TRBD1 (6 bases). Germline values: CDR1 LNHDA, CDR2 SQIVND (reference sequence). Trimming took off 4 bases at V and 5 bases at J, with 11 bases between the two ends. The CDR3 contains 13 residues. CDR3 sequence: CASSTGGPYGYTF. Written as DNA, the CDR3 is TGTGCCAGTAGTACCGGGGGGCCATATGGCTACACCTTC.

V gene TRBV7-6 combines with J gene TRBJ2-3; 9 bases are a match to TRBD1. Germline V gives CDR1 SGHVS, CDR2 FNYEAQ. V gave up 4 bases and J gave up 4 bases; unmatched junction bases: 9. The CDR3 is made up of 16 amino acids. CDR3 nucleotides: TGTGCCAGCAGCTCCCGGGACAGGGATTTGTCAGATACGCAGTATTTT. Residues: CASSSRDRDLSDTQYF.

The CDR3 is CASSQFPRGSYNEQFF. The CDR3 nucleotides read TGTGCCAGCAGCCAATTTCCTAGGGGGTCCTACAATGAGCAGTTCTTC. The J gene is TRBJ2-1, the V gene TRBV14; the D gene is possibly TRBD1 (6 bases). CDR1 SGHDN and CDR2 FVKESK come from the germline V gene. The CDR3 is 16 amino acids. V dropped 2 bases and J dropped 1 base, with 12 bases sitting between them.

V usage is TRBV9 and J usage is TRBJ2-2; a weak D match, TRBD1 (5 bases). Germline CDR1 SGDLS, CDR2 YYNGEE. This CDR3 comprises 14 residues. Trimming pared 1 base from V and 2 bases from J, leaving 6 bases between. The CDR3 spells CASSVQGNTGELFF. CDR3 in DNA: TGTGCCAGCAGCGTACAGGGTAACACCGGGGAGCTGTTTTTT.

The J gene is TRBJ2-5, the V gene TRBV7-3; TRBD2 aligns across 13 bases. Germline trimming cut 4 bases from V and 4 bases from J; bases unmatched to any gene: 3. CDR3 size: 15 residues. Per the germline V gene, CDR1 is SGHTA and CDR2 is FQGTGA. The CDR3, as DNA: TGTGCCAGCAGCTCTGGACTAGCGGGAGCAGAGACCCAGTACTTC. This translates into CASSSGLAGAETQYF. The variable domain in full, with the rest retrieved from reference TRBV7-3 and TRBJ2-5, is GAGVSQTPSNKVTEKGKYVELRCDPISGHTALYWYRQSLGQGPEFLIYFQGTGAADDSGLPNDRFFAVRPEGSVSTLKIQRTERGDSAVYLCASSSGLAGAETQYFGPGTRLLVL.

The chain has TRBV5-5 and TRBJ2-3, with TRBD1 matching over 8 bases. V was pared by 1 base and J by 5 bases, with 6 bases of the junction left unmatched. The CDR3 consists of 15 residues. CDR1 SGHKS and CDR2 YYEKEE come from the germline V gene (reference sequence). CDR3 nucleotides: TGTGCCAGCAGCTTGACATTTGGACAGGGAGATACGCAGTATTTT. It translates to CASSLTFGQGDTQYF.

The V and J genes are TRBV18 and TRBJ1-5; 12 nucleotides match TRBD1. The germline V gene has CDR1 KGHSH and CDR2 LQKENI. This CDR3 has 17 amino acids. The V gene end was trimmed by 0 bases and the J gene end by 3 bases; junction bases not matched to a gene: 3. CDR3 protein: CASSPPGTGGTNQPQHF. In nucleotides, the CDR3 is TGTGCCAGCTCACCACCAGGGACAGGGGGCACCAATCAGCCCCAGCATTTT.

This chain joins TRBV15 and TRBJ2-3, with 7 bases fitting TRBD2. V shed 2 bases, J shed 2 bases, and the junction held 1 base outside the gene matches. CDR1 LNHNV and CDR2 YYDKDF come from the germline V gene (reference sequence). The CDR3 spans 14 residues. The CDR3 region is CATSRSGNTDTQYF. The CDR3 DNA sequence: TGTGCCACCAGCAGAAGCGGGAACACAGATACGCAGTATTTT.

The genes are TRBV7-2 and TRBJ1-2; D is undetermined. V shed 5 bases and J shed 5 bases, with 18 bases lying between them. The CDR3 is 15 amino acids. Per the germline V gene, CDR1 is SGHTA and CDR2 is FQGNSA. DNA of the CDR3: TGTGCCAGCAGCCCCCCGAACAACCTTTGGTATGGCTACACCTTC. This sequence encodes CASSPPNNLWYGYTF.

The genes are TRBV7-8 and TRBJ1-5; 8 nucleotides match TRBD1. The CDR3 runs 17 residues. V trimming: 5 bases; J trimming: 6 bases; junction bases outside the gene matches: 15. Per the germline V gene, CDR1 is SGHVS and CDR2 is FQNEAQ. In DNA form, the CDR3 reads TGTGCCAGCAGCACCGACTTCGGGACAGGAACGGTTCAGCCCCAGCATTTT. Translation gives CASSTDFGTGTVQPQHF. Full variable domain (outside the CDR3, taken from reference TRBV7-8 and TRBJ1-5): GAGVSQSPRYKVAKRGQDVALRCDPISGHVSLFWYQQALGQGPEFLTYFQNEAQLDKSGLPSDRFFAERPEGSVSTLKIQRTQQEDSAVYLCASSTDFGTGTVQPQHFGDGTRLSIL.

The table lists this clone with a few counts. The V call is TRBV12-3 or TRBV12-4, the J call TRBJ1-1, with D perhaps matching TRBD1 (6 bases). The V end was cut by 6 bases, the J end by 1 base, with 9 bases between. This CDR3 is 13 amino acids long. CDR3 in DNA: TGTGCCAGCAGCTACAGGGAGAACACTGAAGCTTTCTTT. It specifies CASSYRENTEAFF.

This chain joins TRBV5-1 and TRBJ2-5; D unclear. The CDR3 is made up of 16 amino acids. The germline V and J ends were trimmed by 1 base and 0 bases, with 13 bases remaining between them. Looked up from germline, CDR1 is SGHRS and CDR2 is YFSETQ. DNA of the CDR3: TGCGCCAGCAGCTTGAGAGCTCCAAAAGACCAAGAGACCCAGTACTTC. It encodes CASSLRAPKDQETQYF.

As to this clone: The same CDR3 is also encoded by other DNA sequences in this sample. This chain links TRBV5-1 with TRBJ1-1; D gene ambiguous. The CDR3 extends over 13 amino acids. V lost 2 bases and J 3 bases, leaving 8 bases between the germline ends. Germline lookup yields CDR1 SGHRS and CDR2 YFSETQ. CDR3 coding DNA: TGCGCCAGCAGCTTAAAACTCGACACTGAAGCTTTCTTT. It codes for CASSLKLDTEAFF.

The chain employs TRBV28 and TRBJ1-3; D may be TRBD1 (5 bases). The CDR3 is made up of 15 amino acids. Germline lookup yields CDR1 MDHEN and CDR2 SYDVKM. V was pared by 6 bases and J by 0 bases, with 12 bases between. The CDR3 nucleotides read TGTGCCAGCAGCGGGGGGTTGGACTCTGGAAACACCATATATTTT. Translation: CASSGGLDSGNTIYF.

The CDR3 bases are TGTGCCAGCAGCTTGCCAGGGGCTACATATAATTCACCCCTCCACTTT. This sequence encodes CASSLPGATYNSPLHF. J is TRBJ1-6 and V is TRBV5-5; D possibly corresponds to TRBD1 (6 bases). V was trimmed by 1 base and J by 4 bases, leaving 12 bases between them. The CDR3 consists of 16 residues. CDR1 and CDR2 (germline): SGHKS, YYEKEE (reference sequence).

The chain carries TRBV6-2 or TRBV6-3 and TRBJ2-7, with D possibly TRBD2 on 6 matching bases. Germline V gene data show CDR1 as MNHEY and CDR2 as SVGEGT. V was pared by 2 bases and J by 1 base, with 12 bases between. CDR3 size: 15 residues. CDR3 protein: CASSYGLRKSYEQYF. The CDR3 DNA reads TGTGCCAGCAGTTACGGACTACGTAAGTCCTACGAGCAGTACTTC.

V is TRBV7-2 and J is TRBJ2-2, with no clear D. The germline V gene encodes CDR1 SGHTA and CDR2 FQGNSA. Trimming pared 5 bases from V and 1 base from J, leaving 11 bases between. The CDR3 is made up of 15 amino acids. CDR3 bases: TGTGCCAGCAGCGGAGTACTCTTGAACACCGGGGAGCTGTTTTTT. It encodes CASSGVLLNTGELFF.

This chain joins TRBV7-3 and TRBJ1-1; 7 bases are shared with TRBD1. This CDR3 has 15 residues. Trimming took 5 bases from V and 0 from J; bases not matched to a gene: 6. CDR1 SGHTA and CDR2 FQGTGA come from the germline V gene. CDR3 region: CASSPLDRLNTEAFF. CDR3 in DNA: TGTGCCAGCAGCCCTTTGGACAGGCTGAACACTGAAGCTTTCTTT. Combining the CDR3 with reference TRBV7-3 and TRBJ1-1 gives the whole variable domain GAGVSQTPSNKVTEKGKYVELRCDPISGHTALYWYRQSLGQGPEFLIYFQGTGAADDSGLPNDRFFAVRPEGSVSTLKIQRTERGDSAVYLCASSPLDRLNTEAFFGQGTRLTVV.

V is TRBV6-1 and J is TRBJ1-5; D gene ambiguous. Germline V gene sequence: CDR1 MNHNS, CDR2 SASEGT. The CDR3 is 16 amino acids. Trimming took 0 bases from V and 6 from J, leaving 15 bases between them. The CDR3 nucleotides read TGTGCCAGCAGTGAAGCATCCGGGTGGGCGGGTCAGCCCCAGCATTTT. It encodes CASSEASGWAGQPQHF.

This chain connects TRBV30 to TRBJ1-2; maybe TRBD1 (5 bases). Trimming took 6 bases from V and 8 from J, leaving 22 bases between them. The CDR3 is 14 amino acids. Germline assignment: CDR1 GTSNPN and CDR2 SVGIG (reference sequence). The CDR3 reads CACSKPGTPTGYTF. The CDR3 DNA sequence: TGTGCCTGTTCCAAACCCGGGACTCCCACCGGCTACACCTTC. Variable domain in full (rest from reference TRBV30 and TRBJ1-2): SQTIHQWPATLVQPVGSPLSLECTVEGTSNPNLYWYRQAAGRGLQLLFYSVGIGQISSEVPQNLSASRPQDRQFILSSKKLLLSDSGFYLCACSKPGTPTGYTFGSGTRLTVV.

J is TRBJ1-4 and V is TRBV4-3, with D possibly TRBD1 on 5 matching bases. Trimming pared 5 bases from V and 0 bases from J, leaving 13 bases between. Germline V gene sequence: CDR1 LGHNA, CDR2 YSLEER. The CDR3 length is 16 residues. CDR3 nucleotides: TGCGCCAGCAGCTATCAGGGCCTCGCAACTAATGAAAAACTGTTTTTT. Its protein product is CASSYQGLATNEKLFF.

V gene TRBV7-9 combines with J gene TRBJ2-7, with 7 bases identical to TRBD1. With 4 bases clipped from V and 3 bases from J, the junction kept 9 bases outside the gene matches. From germline, CDR1 is SEHNR and CDR2 FQNEAQ (reference sequence). The CDR3 spans 15 residues. CDR3 sequence: CASSSPGQKRYEQYF. DNA of the CDR3: TGTGCCAGCAGCTCGCCGGGACAGAAACGCTACGAGCAGTACTTC.

This clone came up a few times. The chain joins TRBV6-6 to TRBJ2-1, with D perhaps TRBD2 (6 bases). Germline CDR1 MNHNY, CDR2 SVGAGI (reference sequence). The CDR3 is 14 residues long. V lost 2 bases, J lost 3 bases, and 8 bases lay in between. CDR3: CASSYGGDYNEQFF. In DNA form, the CDR3 reads TGTGCCAGCAGTTACGGAGGGGACTACAATGAGCAGTTCTTC.

This chain uses TRBV6-2 or TRBV6-3 with TRBJ1-1; D is unclear. There are 12 residues in the CDR3. The germline V gene has CDR1 MNHEY and CDR2 SVGEGT. V dropped 2 bases and J dropped 7 bases, with 8 bases sitting between them. The CDR3 reads CASSYPGSEAFF. For the CDR3, the DNA is TGTGCCAGCAGTTACCCCGGGAGTGAAGCTTTCTTT.

This clone was detected ten times or more. The rearrangement joins TRBV4-1 to TRBJ2-5; 9 bases map to TRBD2. CDR3 length: 18 residues. Germline CDR1 MGHRA, CDR2 YSYEKL. V shed 0 bases and J 4 bases; nucleotides not matched to a gene: 12. CDR3 protein: CASSQDPPLAGGRETQYF. Written as DNA, the CDR3 is TGCGCCAGCAGCCAAGACCCTCCACTAGCGGGTGGCCGAGAGACCCAGTACTTC.

The chain carries TRBV3-1 (or the pseudogene TRBV3-2) and TRBJ2-2, with D uncertain. CDR3 size: 13 residues. Germline V gene sequence: CDR1 LGHDT, CDR2 YNNKEL (reference sequence). V lost 1 base and J 8 bases, leaving 8 bases between the germline ends. CDR3 coding DNA: TGTGCCAGCAGCCAAGTTTGGAGAGGGGAGCTGTTTTTT. Translation: CASSQVWRGELFF.